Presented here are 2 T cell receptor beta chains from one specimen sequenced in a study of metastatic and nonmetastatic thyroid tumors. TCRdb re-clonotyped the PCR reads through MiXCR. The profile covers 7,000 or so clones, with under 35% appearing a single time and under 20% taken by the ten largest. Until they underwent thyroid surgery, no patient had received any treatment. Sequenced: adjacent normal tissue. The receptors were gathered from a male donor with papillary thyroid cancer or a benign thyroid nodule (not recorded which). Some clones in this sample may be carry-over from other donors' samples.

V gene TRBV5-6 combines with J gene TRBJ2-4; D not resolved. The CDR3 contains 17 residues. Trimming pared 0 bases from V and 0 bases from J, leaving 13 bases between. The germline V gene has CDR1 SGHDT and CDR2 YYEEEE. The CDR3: CASSLEADRVAKNIQYF. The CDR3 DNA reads TGTGCCAGCAGCTTGGAGGCGGACCGAGTAGCCAAAAACATTCAGTACTTC.

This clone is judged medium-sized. Written as DNA, the CDR3 is TGTGCCAGCAGAACCACGTCGAGACACGGGGAGCTGTTTTTT. Translation gives CASRTTSRHGELFF. The rearrangement uses TRBV28 and TRBJ2-2; D gene ambiguous. Trimming cost V 6 bases and J 7 bases, with 15 bases left between them. Per germline, CDR1 MDHEN and CDR2 SYDVKM. This CDR3 is 14 amino acids long.